This T cell receptor (beta chain) was obtained from a study of T cell clonality in common variable immunodeficiency. V lost 1 base, J lost 6 bases, and 10 bases lay in between. The CDR3 has 13 residues. Germline loops: CDR1 SEHNR, CDR2 FQNEAQ (reference sequence). Points on this clone: Antigen specificity is unknown. The read is 3 residues too short to cover the CDR3 end, so that end is filled in from the germline J gene.

Study-level results: Common variable immunodeficiency TCR beta sequences reportedly had fewer deletions and N-nucleotide insertions.

The method was immunoSEQ multiplex PCR; TCRdb's version includes in-frame clones alone and lacks a portion of them. This sample carries about 7,100 clones, none of them present only once. This clonotype was obtained from a human donor with common variable immunodeficiency. The sequenced material came from peripheral blood mononuclear cells. The V call is TRBV7-9, the J call TRBJ2-7; perhaps TRBD1 as D (6 bases). CDR3 sequence: CASSLERTAEQYF. CDR3 DNA (partial): TGTGCCAGCAGCTTAGAGAGGACAGCCGAG.